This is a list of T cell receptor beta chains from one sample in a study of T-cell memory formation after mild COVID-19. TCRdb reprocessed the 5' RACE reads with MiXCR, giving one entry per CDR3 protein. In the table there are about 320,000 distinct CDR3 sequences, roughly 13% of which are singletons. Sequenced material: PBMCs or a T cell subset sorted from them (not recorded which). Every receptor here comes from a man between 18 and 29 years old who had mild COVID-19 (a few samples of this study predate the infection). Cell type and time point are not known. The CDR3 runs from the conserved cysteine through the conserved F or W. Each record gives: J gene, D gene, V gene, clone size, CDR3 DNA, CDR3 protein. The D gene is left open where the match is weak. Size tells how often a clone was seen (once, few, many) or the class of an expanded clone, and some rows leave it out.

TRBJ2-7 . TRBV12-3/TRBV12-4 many TGTGCCAGCAGTAAAGGGGCAGGTTCCTACGAGCAGTACTTC CASSKGAGSYEQYF
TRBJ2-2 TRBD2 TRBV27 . TGTGCCAGCAGGTTGCGGGGGGGCCTCACCGGGGAGCTGTTTTTT CASRLRGGLTGELFF
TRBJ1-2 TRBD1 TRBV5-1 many TGCGCCAGCAGCTTACGGATGGGACAGAACTTAGCTAACTATGGCTACACCTTC CASSLRMGQNLANYGYTF
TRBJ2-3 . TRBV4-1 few TGCGCCAGCAGCCAAGCGGAGGGAGATACGCAGTATTTT CASSQAEGDTQYF
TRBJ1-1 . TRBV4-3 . TGCGCCAGCAGCCAAGATCGGCGGGTGAACACTGAAGCTTTCTTT CASSQDRRVNTEAFF
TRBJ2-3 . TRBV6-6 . TGTGCCAGCATTTCAGGGATCGGGACAGATACGCAGTATTTT CASISGIGTDTQYF
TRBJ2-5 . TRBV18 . TGTGCCAGCTCACCACCCCCGAGGGGACCCAACCAAGAGACCCAGTACTTC CASSPPPRGPNQETQYF
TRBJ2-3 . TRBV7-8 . TGTGCCAGCAGTCCACGTTCTGCGGGCACAGATACGCAGTATTTT CASSPRSAGTDTQYF
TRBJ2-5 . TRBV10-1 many TGCGCCAGCAGTGAGAGGAGGGTTGAGACCCAGTACTTC CASSERRVETQYF
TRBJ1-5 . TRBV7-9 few TGTGCCAGCAGCCCACAGGGAAAGCAGTGCCAGCATTTT CASSPQGKQCQHF
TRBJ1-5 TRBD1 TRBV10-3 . TGTGCCATCAGTGAGAACACAGGGGTATATCAGCCCCAGCATTTT CAISENTGVYQPQHF
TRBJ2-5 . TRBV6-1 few TGTGCCAGCACCAAAAGGGGGGTTCAAGAGACCCAGTACTTC CASTKRGVQETQYF
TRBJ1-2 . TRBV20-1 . TGCAGTGCTAGAGATTACAGGCTCTATGGCTACACCTTC CSARDYRLYGYTF
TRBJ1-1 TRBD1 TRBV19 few TGTGCCAGTGACCAGGGGGCGAGCACTGAAGCTTTCTTT CASDQGASTEAFF
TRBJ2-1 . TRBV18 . TGTGCCAGCTCACCACCGCCTAGGGGCCGGGACAATGAGCAGTTCTTC CASSPPPRGRDNEQFF
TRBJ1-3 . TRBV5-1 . TGCGCCAGCAGCAAAGGGGAAAACACCATATATTTT CASSKGENTIYF
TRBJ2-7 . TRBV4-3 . TGCGCCAGCAGCCAAGATACAAGTTACGAGCAGTACTTC CASSQDTSYEQYF
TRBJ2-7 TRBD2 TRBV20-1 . TGCAGTGCCCCTCCAAGCGGGGGGGCCTACGAGCAGTACTTC CSAPPSGGAYEQYF
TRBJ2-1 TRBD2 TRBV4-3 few TGCGCCAGCAGCCAAGTGGCGGGGGTATCTGGTGAGCAGTTCTTC CASSQVAGVSGEQFF
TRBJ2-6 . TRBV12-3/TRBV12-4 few TGTGCCACCCGCAACTCTGGGGCCAACGTCCTGACTTTC CATRNSGANVLTF
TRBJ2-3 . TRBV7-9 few TGTGCCAGCAGCAGTAGATGGGGGAGCACAGATACGCAGTATTTT CASSSRWGSTDTQYF
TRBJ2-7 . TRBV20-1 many TGCAGTGCTAGACCCGGACTGTTGAGCTCCTACGAGCAGTACTTC CSARPGLLSSYEQYF
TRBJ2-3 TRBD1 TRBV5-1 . TGCGCCAGCAGCTTGGAAGGGGTGCTAACAGGGGGCTACACAGATACGCAGTATTTT CASSLEGVLTGGYTDTQYF
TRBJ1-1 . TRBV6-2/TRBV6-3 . TGTGCCAGCAGTTACCCGCACAGGGTGGGTCCCATGAACACTGAAGCTTTCTTT CASSYPHRVGPMNTEAFF
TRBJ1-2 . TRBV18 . TGTGCCAGCTCACCATCGGAGACCGGGAATGGCTACACCTTC CASSPSETGNGYTF
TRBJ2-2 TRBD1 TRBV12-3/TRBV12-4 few TGTGCCAGCGCGGGACAGGGGGGCCCCGGGGAGCTGTTTTTT CASAGQGGPGELFF
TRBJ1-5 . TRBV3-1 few TGTGCCAGCAGCCAAGGGGGACACATTTATGGGGCCCAGCATTTT CASSQGGHIYGAQHF
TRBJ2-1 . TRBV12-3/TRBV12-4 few TGTGCCAGCAGTTTAGCGCAGTTGAATGAGCAGTTCTTC CASSLAQLNEQFF
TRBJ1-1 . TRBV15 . TGTGCCACCAGCAGTGGACGGAACACTGAAGCTTTCTTT CATSSGRNTEAFF
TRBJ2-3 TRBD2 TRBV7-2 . TGTGCCAGCAGCTTAAACCAGCGGGGGAGCACAGATACGCAGTATTTT CASSLNQRGSTDTQYF
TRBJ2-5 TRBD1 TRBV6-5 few TGTGCCAGCAGGGCCGGGACAGTGAGGACCCAGTACTTC CASRAGTVRTQYF
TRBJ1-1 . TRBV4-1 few TGCGCCAGCAGCCAGCCGGTCGAAGGGAGGACTGAAGCTTTCTTT CASSQPVEGRTEAFF
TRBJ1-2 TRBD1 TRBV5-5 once TGTGCCAGCAGCTTCAGAGGGACAGGGGACGGCTACACCTTC CASSFRGTGDGYTF
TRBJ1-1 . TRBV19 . TGTGCCAGTGGATATGGGGTGAACACTGAAGCTTTCTTT CASGYGVNTEAFF
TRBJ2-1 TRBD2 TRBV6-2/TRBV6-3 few TGTGCCAGCAGTTGGACAGCGGGGGGGGTCTCCTACAATGAGCAGTTCTTC CASSWTAGGVSYNEQFF
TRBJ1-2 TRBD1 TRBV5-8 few TGTGCCAGCAGCTACGGGGACAGGGTTTTCTATGGCTACACCTTC CASSYGDRVFYGYTF
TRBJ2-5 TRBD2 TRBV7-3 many TGTGCCAGCAGCTCCGGGGGGGGTCAAGAGACCCAGTACTTC CASSSGGGQETQYF
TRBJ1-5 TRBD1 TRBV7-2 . TGTGCCAGCAGCGCCCGCCAGGGGGGAGGCCAGCCCCAGCATTTT CASSARQGGGQPQHF
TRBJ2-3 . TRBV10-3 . TGTGCCATCAGTGAGTCACGCCCGCAGGGGTCAGATACGCAGTATTTT CAISESRPQGSDTQYF
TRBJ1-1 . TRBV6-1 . TGTGCCAGCAGGATTGAGTGGGGCACTGAAGCTTTCTTT CASRIEWGTEAFF
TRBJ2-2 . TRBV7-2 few TGTGCCAGCAGCATGACAGCGAACACCGGGGAGCTGTTTTTT CASSMTANTGELFF
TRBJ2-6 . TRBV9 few TGTGCCAGCAGCGTAGCAGCCGACTCTGGGGCCAACGTCCTGACTTTC CASSVAADSGANVLTF
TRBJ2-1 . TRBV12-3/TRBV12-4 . TGTGCCAGCTTGAGGGAGCAGAAGCAGTTCTTC CASLREQKQFF
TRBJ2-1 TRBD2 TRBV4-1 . TGCGCCAGCAGCCAAGCTGGGACTAGCGGGGGCCCCTACAATGAGCAGTTCTTC CASSQAGTSGGPYNEQFF
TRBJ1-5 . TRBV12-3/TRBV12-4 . TGTGCCAGCAACCCAGGACAAGATCAGCCCCAGCATTTT CASNPGQDQPQHF
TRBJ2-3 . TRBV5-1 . TGCGCCGGACGAGGTGGCGCGGCAAGCACAGATACGCAGTATTTT CAGRGGAASTDTQYF
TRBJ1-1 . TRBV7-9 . TGTGCCAGCAGCTCTCACAGGGTGGGAAACACTGAAGCTTTCTTT CASSSHRVGNTEAFF
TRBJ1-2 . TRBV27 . TGTGCCAGCAGTGGACGGCTTAACTATGGCTACACCTTC CASSGRLNYGYTF
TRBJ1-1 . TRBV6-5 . TGTGCCAGCAGGTTCTACACTGAAGCTTTCTTT CASRFYTEAFF
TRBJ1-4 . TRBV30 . TGTGCCTGGAGTCCGGGAGACAAAATTGAAAAACTGTTTTTT CAWSPGDKIEKLFF
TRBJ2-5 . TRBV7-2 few TGTGCCAGCAGCAGGGGGGTAGAGACCCAGTACTTC CASSRGVETQYF
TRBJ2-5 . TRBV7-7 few TGTGCCAGCAGCTTAAATAGGGGGGGGGCCGAGACCCAGTACTTC CASSLNRGGAETQYF
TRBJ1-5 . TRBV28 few TGTGCCAGCGTTGGAGGACAGCGCAATCAGCCCCAGCATTTT CASVGGQRNQPQHF
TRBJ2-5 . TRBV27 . TGTGCCAGCAGCTCTAAAGAGACCCAGTACTTC CASSSKETQYF